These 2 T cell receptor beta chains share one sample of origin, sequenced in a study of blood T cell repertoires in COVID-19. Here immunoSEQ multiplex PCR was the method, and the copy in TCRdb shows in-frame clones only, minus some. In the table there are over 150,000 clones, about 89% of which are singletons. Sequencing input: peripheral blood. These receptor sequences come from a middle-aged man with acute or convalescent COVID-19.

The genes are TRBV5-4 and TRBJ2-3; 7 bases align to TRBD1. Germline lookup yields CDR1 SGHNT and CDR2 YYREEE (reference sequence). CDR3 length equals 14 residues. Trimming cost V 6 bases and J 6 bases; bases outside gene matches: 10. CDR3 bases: TGTGCCAGCAATACGGAGCCCAGGGGGGATACGCAGTATTTT. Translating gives CASNTEPRGDTQYF.

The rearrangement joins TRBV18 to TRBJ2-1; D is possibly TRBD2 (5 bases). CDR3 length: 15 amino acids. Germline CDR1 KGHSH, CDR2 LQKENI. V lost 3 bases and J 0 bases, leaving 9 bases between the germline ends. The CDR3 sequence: CASSPLGSSYNEQFF. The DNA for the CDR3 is TGTGCCAGCTCACCCCTGGGGAGCTCCTACAATGAGCAGTTCTTC.